The next 4 T cell receptor beta chains were all read from a single sample in a study of control samples from healthy donors and cancer patients. Data came from immunoSEQ multiplex PCR; TCRdb stores just in-frame clones and leaves some out. The sample lists 130,000 or so clones, 90% occurring once. The sequencing input was blood. These receptors were collected from a man in his forties in good health.

The chain joins TRBV30 to TRBJ1-2; D is uncertain. Germline values: CDR1 GTSNPN, CDR2 SVGIG (reference sequence). The CDR3 runs 14 residues. V was trimmed by 2 bases and J by 6 bases, leaving 16 bases between them. As DNA, the CDR3 is TGTGCCTGGAGTCCCGATATCCGGACGAATGGCTACACCTTC. Translating gives CAWSPDIRTNGYTF.

This rearrangement joins TRBV7-8 to TRBJ1-5; D unresolved. Trimming stripped 5 bases from V and 7 bases from J, with 15 bases between. Germline CDR1 is SGHVS and CDR2 is FQNEAQ. The CDR3 length is 14 residues. The CDR3 spells CASSPGANGQPQHF. CDR3 nucleotide sequence: TGTGCCAGCAGCCCGGGAGCGAATGGACAGCCCCAGCATTTT.

The CDR3, as DNA: TGTGCCAGTAGTATAGTGGGACAGGGGGCAAGGTCAGATACGCAGTATTTT. It is translated as CASSIVGQGARSDTQYF. This chain links TRBV19 with TRBJ2-3; 12 positions match TRBD1. CDR1 and CDR2 from the germline V gene are LNHDA and SQIVND (reference sequence). The CDR3 spans 17 residues. After removal of 1 base from V and 4 bases from J, the junction contained 6 bases not matched to a gene.

This clone was observed a single time. The chain uses TRBV9 and TRBJ1-5; D unclear. Germline-derived CDR1 and CDR2 are SGDLS and YYNGEE. The CDR3 extends over 14 amino acids. V was pared by 4 bases and J by 4 bases, with 12 bases between. Written as DNA, the CDR3 is TGTGCCAGCAGCCCTACATGGGATAATCAGCCCCAGCATTTT. Residues: CASSPTWDNQPQHF. The whole variable domain, filled in from reference TRBV9 and TRBJ1-5, reads DSGVTQTPKHLITATGQRVTLRCSPRSGDLSVYWYQQSLDQGLQFLIQYYNGEERAKGNILERFSAQQFPDLHSELNLSSLELGDSALYFCASSPTWDNQPQHFGDGTRLSIL.